The source of this T cell receptor (beta chain) is a study of cytomegalovirus exposure and HLA in healthy donors. The study's findings and limits: Common viral pathogens seemed to be connected with several of the most significant clusters, according to a later analysis.

CDR3 size: 13 residues. V was pared by 7 bases and J by 7 bases, with 4 bases of the junction left unmatched. Germline assignment: CDR1 SNHLY and CDR2 FYNNEI. This clone was picked up one time. The antigen is not known. The primer mix had 60 Vbeta and 13 Jbeta primers. TCRdb keeps only in-frame clones here, not all; method: immunoSEQ multiplex PCR. The sample carries more than 130,000 clones, about 70% recorded once. The source of this sequence is a man in his late teens or twenties in good health and CMV-seronegative. The sample consisted of PBMCs. This chain uses TRBV2 with TRBJ2-2, with 9 bases that match TRBD2. Here the CDR3 reads CASMGLANGELFF. CDR3 nucleotides: TGTGCCAGCATGGGACTAGCAAACGGGGAGCTGTTTTTT.